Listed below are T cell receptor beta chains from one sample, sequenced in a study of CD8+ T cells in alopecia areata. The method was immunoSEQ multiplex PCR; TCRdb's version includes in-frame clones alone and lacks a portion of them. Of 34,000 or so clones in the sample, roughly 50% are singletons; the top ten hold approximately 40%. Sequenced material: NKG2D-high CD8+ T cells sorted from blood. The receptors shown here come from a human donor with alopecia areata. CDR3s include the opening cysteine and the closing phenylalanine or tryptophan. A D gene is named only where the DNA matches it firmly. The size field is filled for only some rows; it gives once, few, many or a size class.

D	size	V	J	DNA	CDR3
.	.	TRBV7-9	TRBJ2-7	TGCGCCAGCAGCCAATTCCGGGACGGGTATTCCTACGAGCAGTACTTC	CASSQFRDGYSYEQYF
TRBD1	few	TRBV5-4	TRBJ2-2	TGTGCCAGCACCTTTCACGGGACAGGGACCGGGGAGCTGTTTTTT	CASTFHGTGTGELFF
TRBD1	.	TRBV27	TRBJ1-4	TGTGCCAGCAGTTCCGGGACAGGTTTGGAAAAACTGTTTTTT	CASSSGTGLEKLFF
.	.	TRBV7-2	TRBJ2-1	TGTGCCAGCAGCCTGGGTAGGGCGGCACTATACAATGAGCAGTTCTTC	CASSLGRAALYNEQFF
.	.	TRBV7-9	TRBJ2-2	TGTGCCAGCAGCTTTGGGACCGGGGAGCTGTTTTTT	CASSFGTGELFF
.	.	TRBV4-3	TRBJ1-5	TGCGCCAGCAGCACGACAAGAAATCAGCCCCAGCATTTT	CASSTTRNQPQHF
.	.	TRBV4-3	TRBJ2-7	TGCGCCAGCAGCCAAGAGCTGGGCACCCTCTCCTACGAGCAGTACTTC	CASSQELGTLSYEQYF
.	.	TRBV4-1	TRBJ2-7	TGCGCCAGCAGCCAAGACGCTGGGGCGAGCTCCTACGAGCAGTACTTC	CASSQDAGASSYEQYF
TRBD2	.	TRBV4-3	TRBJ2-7	TGCGCCAGCAGCCACTCTAGCGGGGCCTCCTACGAGCAGTACTTC	CASSHSSGASYEQYF
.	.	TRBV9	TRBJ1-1	TGTGCCAGCAGCACCTATCCCGGGACGGCGAACACTGAAGCTTTCTTT	CASSTYPGTANTEAFF
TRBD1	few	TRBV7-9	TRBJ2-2	TGTGCCAACATTGACAGGGAGCCTCTTCTGAACACCGGGGAGCTGTTTTTT	CANIDREPLLNTGELFF
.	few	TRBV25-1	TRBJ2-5	TGTGCCAGCAGCATGGAGACCCAGTACTTC	CASSMETQYF
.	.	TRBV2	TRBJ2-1	TGTGCCACCCAGGGGGGGAGCTCCTACAATGAGCAGTTCTTC	CATQGGSSYNEQFF
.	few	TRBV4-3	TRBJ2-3	TGCGCCAGCAGCCAGGGGGCGAGCACAGATACGCAGTATTTT	CASSQGASTDTQYF
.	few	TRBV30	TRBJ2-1	TGTGCCAGCCAGGGACTGGAAAATTTCAATGAGCAGTTCTTC	CASQGLENFNEQFF
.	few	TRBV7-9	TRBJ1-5	TGTGCCAGCAGTCTTGATCAGCCCCAGCATTTT	CASSLDQPQHF
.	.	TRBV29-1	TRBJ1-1	TGCAGCGCTCCGGGGGCCACCGGGACTGAAGCTTTCTTT	CSAPGATGTEAFF
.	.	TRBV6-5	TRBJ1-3	TGTGCCGCCAGCATGGGAATTCCTGGAAACACCATATATTTT	CAASMGIPGNTIYF
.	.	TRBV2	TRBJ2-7	TGTGCCAGCAGCGGGACGGGCCTTTACGAGCAGTACTTC	CASSGTGLYEQYF
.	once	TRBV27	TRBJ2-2	TGTGCCAGCAGCCTCTGGGGCGCGAACACCGGGGAGCTGTTTTTT	CASSLWGANTGELFF
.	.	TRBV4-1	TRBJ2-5	TGCGCCAGCAGCCAAGCCGGGGAGTGGGAGACCCAGTACTTC	CASSQAGEWETQYF
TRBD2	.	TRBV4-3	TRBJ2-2	TGCGCCAGCAGCCTATCCGCTAGCGGGAGGATAGGGGAGCTGTTTTTT	CASSLSASGRIGELFF
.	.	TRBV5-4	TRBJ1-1	TGTGCCAGCGCATGGGGGAAGAACACTGAAGCTTTCTTT	CASAWGKNTEAFF
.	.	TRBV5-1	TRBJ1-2	TGCGCCAGCAGCTCGGAATGGGAGTCGTACGGCTACACCTTC	CASSSEWESYGYTF
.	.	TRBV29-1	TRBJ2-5	TGCAGCGTTGAAGAGGGCATCCGCCAAGAGACCCAGTACTTC	CSVEEGIRQETQYF
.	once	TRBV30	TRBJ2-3	TGTGCCGGAAACGACGACTATTTACAACTCACAGATACGCAGTATTTT	CAGNDDYLQLTDTQYF
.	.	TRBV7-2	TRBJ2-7	TGTGCCAGCAGCCCAAACCCACTGGTAGTTACAGACGAGCAGTACTTC	CASSPNPLVVTDEQYF
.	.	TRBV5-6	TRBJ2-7	TGTGCCAGCAGCTTGGTCGGGATCTCCTACGAGCAGTACTTC	CASSLVGISYEQYF
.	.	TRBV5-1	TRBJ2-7	TGCGCCAGCAGAGGGAACGGACCCTACGAGCAGTACTTC	CASRGNGPYEQYF
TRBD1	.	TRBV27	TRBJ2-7	TGTGCCAGCACCGGACAGGGAATCAACGAGCAGTACTTC	CASTGQGINEQYF
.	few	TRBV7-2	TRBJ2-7	TGTGCCAGCAGCTTAGGGGCAGGGTCCTACGAGCAGTACTTC	CASSLGAGSYEQYF
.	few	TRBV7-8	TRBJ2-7	TGTGCCAGCAGCCTTAGTTCCTCCCCCCCCTACGAGCAGTACTTC	CASSLSSSPPYEQYF